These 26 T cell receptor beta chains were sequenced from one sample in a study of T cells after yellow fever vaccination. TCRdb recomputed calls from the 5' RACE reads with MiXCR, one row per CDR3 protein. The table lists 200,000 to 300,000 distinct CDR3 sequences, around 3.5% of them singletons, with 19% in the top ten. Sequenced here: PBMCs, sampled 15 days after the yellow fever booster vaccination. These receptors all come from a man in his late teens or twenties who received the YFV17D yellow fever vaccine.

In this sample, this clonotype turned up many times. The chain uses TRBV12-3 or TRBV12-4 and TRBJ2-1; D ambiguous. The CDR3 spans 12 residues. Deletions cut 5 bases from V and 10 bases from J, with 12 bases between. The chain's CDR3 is CASSTRTGEQFF. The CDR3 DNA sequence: TGTGCCAGCAGTACCCGGACCGGCGAGCAGTTCTTC.

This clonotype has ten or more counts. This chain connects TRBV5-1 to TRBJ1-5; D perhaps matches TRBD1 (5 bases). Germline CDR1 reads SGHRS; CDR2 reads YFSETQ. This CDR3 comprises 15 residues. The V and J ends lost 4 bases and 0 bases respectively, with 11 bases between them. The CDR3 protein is CASSPQGYSNQPQHF. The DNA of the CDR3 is TGCGCCAGCAGCCCTCAGGGATATAGCAATCAGCCCCAGCATTTT.

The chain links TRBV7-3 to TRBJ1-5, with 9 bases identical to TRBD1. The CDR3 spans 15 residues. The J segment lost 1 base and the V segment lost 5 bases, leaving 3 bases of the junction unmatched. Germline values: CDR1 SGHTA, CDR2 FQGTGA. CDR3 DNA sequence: TGTGCCAGCAGCGGACAGGGGACGAGCAATCAGCCCCAGCATTTT. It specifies CASSGQGTSNQPQHF. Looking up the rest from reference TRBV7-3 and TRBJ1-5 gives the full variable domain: GAGVSQTPSNKVTEKGKYVELRCDPISGHTALYWYRQSLGQGPEFLIYFQGTGAADDSGLPNDRFFAVRPEGSVSTLKIQRTERGDSAVYLCASSGQGTSNQPQHFGDGTRLSIL.

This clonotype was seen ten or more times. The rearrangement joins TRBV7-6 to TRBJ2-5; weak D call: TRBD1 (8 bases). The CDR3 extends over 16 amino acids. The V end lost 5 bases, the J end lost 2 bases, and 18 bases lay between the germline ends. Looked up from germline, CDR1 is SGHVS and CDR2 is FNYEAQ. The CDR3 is CASSLQGAGAQETQYF. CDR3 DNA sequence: TGTGCCAGCAGCCTGCAGGGGGCGGGGGCGCAAGAGACCCAGTACTTC.

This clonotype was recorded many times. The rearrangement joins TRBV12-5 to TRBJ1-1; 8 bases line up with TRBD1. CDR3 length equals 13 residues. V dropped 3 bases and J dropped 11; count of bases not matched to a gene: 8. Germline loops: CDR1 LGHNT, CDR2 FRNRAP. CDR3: CASGFWTGRNAFF. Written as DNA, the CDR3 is TGTGCTAGTGGTTTTTGGACAGGGCGGAACGCTTTCTTT.

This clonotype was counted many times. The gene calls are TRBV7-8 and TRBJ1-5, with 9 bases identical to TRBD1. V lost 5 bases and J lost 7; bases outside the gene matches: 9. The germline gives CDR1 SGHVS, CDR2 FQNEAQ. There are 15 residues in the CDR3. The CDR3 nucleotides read TGTGCCAGCAGCGCGGGACAGGGTTTGGGACAGCCCCAGCATTTT. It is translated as CASSAGQGLGQPQHF.

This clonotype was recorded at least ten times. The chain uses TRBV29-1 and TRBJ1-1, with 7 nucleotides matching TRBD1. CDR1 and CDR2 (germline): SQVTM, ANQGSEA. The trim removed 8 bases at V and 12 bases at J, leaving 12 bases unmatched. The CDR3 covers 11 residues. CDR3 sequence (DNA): TGCAGCTTCTTGGACAGGTCGGTACCTTTCTTT. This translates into CSFLDRSVPFF.

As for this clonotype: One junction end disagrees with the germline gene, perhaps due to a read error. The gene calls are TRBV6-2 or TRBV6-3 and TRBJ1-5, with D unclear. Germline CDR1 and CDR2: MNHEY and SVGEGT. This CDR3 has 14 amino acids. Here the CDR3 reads CACSFREYDQRQHF. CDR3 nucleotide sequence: TGTGCCTGTTCCTTTAGGGAGTACGATCAGCGCCAGCATTTT.

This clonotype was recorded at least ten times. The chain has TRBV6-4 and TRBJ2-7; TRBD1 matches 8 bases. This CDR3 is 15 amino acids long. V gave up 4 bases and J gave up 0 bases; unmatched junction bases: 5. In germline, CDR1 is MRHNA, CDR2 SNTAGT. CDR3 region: CASSVGTGGSYEQYF. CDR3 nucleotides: TGTGCCAGCAGTGTCGGGACAGGAGGCTCCTACGAGCAGTACTTC.

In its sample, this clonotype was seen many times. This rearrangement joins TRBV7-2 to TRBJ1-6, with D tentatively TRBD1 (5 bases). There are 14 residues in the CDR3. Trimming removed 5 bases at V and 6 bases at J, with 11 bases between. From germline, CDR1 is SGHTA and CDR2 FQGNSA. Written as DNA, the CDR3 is TGTGCCAGCAGCCGGTCGGGGCCTAATTCACCCCTCCACTTT. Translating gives CASSRSGPNSPLHF.

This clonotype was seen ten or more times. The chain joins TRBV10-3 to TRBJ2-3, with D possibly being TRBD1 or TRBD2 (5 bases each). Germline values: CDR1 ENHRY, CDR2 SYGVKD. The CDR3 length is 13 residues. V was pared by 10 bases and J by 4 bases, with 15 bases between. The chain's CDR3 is CATLFGGADTQYF. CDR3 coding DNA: TGTGCCACCCTCTTTGGGGGAGCAGATACGCAGTATTTT.

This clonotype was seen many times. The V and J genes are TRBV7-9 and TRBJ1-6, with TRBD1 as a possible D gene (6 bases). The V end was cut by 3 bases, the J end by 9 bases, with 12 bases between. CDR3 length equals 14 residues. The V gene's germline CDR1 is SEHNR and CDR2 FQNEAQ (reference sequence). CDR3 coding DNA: TGTGCCAGCAGCTTTACAGGGTTGGGTTCACCCCTCCACTTT. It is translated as CASSFTGLGSPLHF. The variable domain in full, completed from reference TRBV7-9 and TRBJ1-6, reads DTGVSQNPRHKITKRGQNVTFRCDPISEHNRLYWYRQTLGQGPEFLTYFQNEAQLEKSRLLSDRFSAERPKGSFSTLEIQRTEQGDSAMYLCASSFTGLGSPLHFGNGTRLTVT.

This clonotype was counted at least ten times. In DNA form, the CDR3 reads TGTGCCAGCATCCCCGAGCGGACAGAAATTTACAGCTCTGGAAACACCATATATTTT. Residues: CASIPERTEIYSSGNTIYF. The rearrangement links TRBV6-2 or TRBV6-3 to TRBJ1-3; D might be TRBD1 (6 bases). This CDR3 spans 19 amino acids. Germline V lookup: CDR1 MNHEY, CDR2 SVGEGT. The germline V and J ends were trimmed by 7 bases and 0 bases, with 25 bases remaining between them.

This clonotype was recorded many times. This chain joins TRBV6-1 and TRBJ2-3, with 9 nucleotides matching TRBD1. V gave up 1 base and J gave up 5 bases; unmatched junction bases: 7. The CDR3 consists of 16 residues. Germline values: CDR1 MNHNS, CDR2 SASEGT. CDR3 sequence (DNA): TGTGCCAGCAGTGAAGTCAACAGGGGGCTAGGAGATACGCAGTATTTT. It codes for CASSEVNRGLGDTQYF.

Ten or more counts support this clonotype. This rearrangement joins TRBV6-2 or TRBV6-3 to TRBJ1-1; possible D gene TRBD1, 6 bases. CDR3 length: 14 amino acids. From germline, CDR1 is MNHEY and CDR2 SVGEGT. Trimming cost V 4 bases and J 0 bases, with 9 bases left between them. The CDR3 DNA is TGTGCCAGCAGTTTGGGACATTTGAACACTGAAGCTTTCTTT. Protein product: CASSLGHLNTEAFF.

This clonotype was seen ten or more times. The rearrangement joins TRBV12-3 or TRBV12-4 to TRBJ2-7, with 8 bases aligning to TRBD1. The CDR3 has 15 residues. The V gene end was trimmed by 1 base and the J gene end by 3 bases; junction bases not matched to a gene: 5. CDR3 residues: CASSLGTGSYYEQYF. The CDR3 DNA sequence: TGTGCCAGCAGTTTAGGGACAGGGAGTTACTACGAGCAGTACTTC.

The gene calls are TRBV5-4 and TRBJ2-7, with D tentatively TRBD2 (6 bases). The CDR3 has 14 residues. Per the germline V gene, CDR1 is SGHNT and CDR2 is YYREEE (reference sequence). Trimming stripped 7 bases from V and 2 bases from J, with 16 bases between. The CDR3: CASRGWDSPYEQYF. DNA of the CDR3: TGTGCCAGCCGAGGATGGGACTCCCCCTACGAGCAGTACTTC.

This CDR3 reads CASIERGKNGANVLTF. CDR3 sequence (DNA): TGTGCCAGCATCGAACGGGGAAAGAATGGGGCCAACGTCCTGACTTTC. The gene calls are TRBV6-5 and TRBJ2-6; D may be TRBD2 (5 bases). CDR3 size: 16 residues. Germline V gene data show CDR1 as MNHEY and CDR2 as SVGAGI. V was trimmed by 7 bases and J by 3 bases, leaving 16 bases between them.

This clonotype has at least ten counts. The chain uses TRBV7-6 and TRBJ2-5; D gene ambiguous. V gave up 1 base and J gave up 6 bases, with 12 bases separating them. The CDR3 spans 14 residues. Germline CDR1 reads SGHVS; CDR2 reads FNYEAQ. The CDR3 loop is CASSLGRIRQTQYF. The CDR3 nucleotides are TGTGCCAGCAGCTTAGGGCGGATCCGTCAGACCCAGTACTTC. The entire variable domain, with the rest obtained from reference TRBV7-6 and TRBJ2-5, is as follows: GAGVSQSPRYKVTKRGQDVALRCDPISGHVSLYWYRQALGQGPEFLTYFNYEAQQDKSGLPNDRFSAERPEGSISTLTIQRTEQRDSAMYRCASSLGRIRQTQYFGPGTRLLVL.

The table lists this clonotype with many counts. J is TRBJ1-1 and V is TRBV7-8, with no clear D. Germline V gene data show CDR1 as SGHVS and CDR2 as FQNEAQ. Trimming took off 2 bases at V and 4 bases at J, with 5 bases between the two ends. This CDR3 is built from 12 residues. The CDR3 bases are TGTGCCAGCAGCTTATACGTCACTGAAGCTTTCTTT. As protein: CASSLYVTEAFF.

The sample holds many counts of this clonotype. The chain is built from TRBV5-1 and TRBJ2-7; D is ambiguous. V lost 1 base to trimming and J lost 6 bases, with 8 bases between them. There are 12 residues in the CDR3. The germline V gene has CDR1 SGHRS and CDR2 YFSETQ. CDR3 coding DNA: TGCGCCAGCAGCTTGATTGGATCCGAGCAGTACTTC. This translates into CASSLIGSEQYF.

This CDR3 is CSVDGQGNYNEQFF. In nucleotides, the CDR3 is TGCAGCGTTGACGGTCAGGGTAATTACAATGAGCAGTTCTTC. The chain links TRBV29-1 to TRBJ2-1; D is possibly TRBD1 (5 bases). Trimming removed 3 bases at V and 4 bases at J, with 13 bases between. In germline, CDR1 is SQVTM, CDR2 ANQGSEA. The CDR3 totals 14 residues.

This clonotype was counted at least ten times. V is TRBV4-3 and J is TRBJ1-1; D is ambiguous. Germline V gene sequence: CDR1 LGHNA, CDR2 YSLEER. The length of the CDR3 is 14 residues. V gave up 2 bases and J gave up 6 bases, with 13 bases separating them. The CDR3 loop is CASSQFGAGAEAFF. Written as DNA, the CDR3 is TGCGCCAGCAGCCAATTCGGTGCAGGAGCTGAAGCTTTCTTT.

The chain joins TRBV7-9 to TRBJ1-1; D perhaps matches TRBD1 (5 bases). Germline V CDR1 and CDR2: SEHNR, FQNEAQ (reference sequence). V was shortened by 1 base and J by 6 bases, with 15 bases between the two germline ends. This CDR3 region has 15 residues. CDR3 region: CASSLVQGFSPEAFF. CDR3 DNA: TGTGCCAGCAGCTTAGTCCAGGGTTTTAGTCCTGAAGCTTTCTTT.

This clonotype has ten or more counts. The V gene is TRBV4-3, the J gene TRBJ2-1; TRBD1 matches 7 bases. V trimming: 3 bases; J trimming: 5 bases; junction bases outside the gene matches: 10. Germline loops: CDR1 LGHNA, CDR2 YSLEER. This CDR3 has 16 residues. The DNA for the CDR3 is TGCGCCAGCAGCCACCACAGGGGAATAGTTAACAATGAGCAGTTCTTC. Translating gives CASSHHRGIVNNEQFF.

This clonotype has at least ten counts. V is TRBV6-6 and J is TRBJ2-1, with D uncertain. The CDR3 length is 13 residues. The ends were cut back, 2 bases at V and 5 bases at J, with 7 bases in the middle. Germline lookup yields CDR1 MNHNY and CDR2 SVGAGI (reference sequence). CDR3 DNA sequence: TGTGCCAGCAGTTACCTCCGGGACAATGAGCAGTTCTTC. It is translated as CASSYLRDNEQFF.